What follows is one TCR beta chain and its context. Produced via immunoSEQ multiplex PCR; TCRdb's table is partial and in-frame only. The table includes about 120,000 clones, approximately 94% detected once. The sample comes from a study of T cell changes during pregnancy in multiple sclerosis. The CDR3 consists of 16 residues. Per the germline V gene, CDR1 is MGHRA and CDR2 is YSYEKL. V shed 4 bases, J shed 6 bases, and the junction held 7 bases outside the gene matches. The chain combines TRBV4-1 with TRBJ2-2; 11 nucleotides align to TRBD2. The material sequenced was peripheral blood, taken before pregnancy. This TCR was recovered from a female donor with multiple sclerosis, enrolled in a pregnancy study. CDR3: CASSLLAGGPAGELFF. CDR3 in DNA: TGCGCCAGCAGCCTCTTAGCGGGGGGGCCGGCCGGGGAGCTGTTTTTT.